The rows below give T cell receptor beta chains drawn from one sample of a study of blood T cell repertoires in COVID-19. Sequencing used immunoSEQ multiplex PCR; TCRdb keeps in-frame clones, though not all of them. The repertoire consists of tens of thousands of clones, with less than 95% occurring once and the leading ten covering approximately 6%. Source material: peripheral blood. The receptors were gathered from a man in his 70s with active COVID-19. The CDR3 runs from the conserved cysteine through the conserved F or W. The D gene is left open where the match is weak. Only some rows state a clone size, as once, few, many or a class for expanded clones.

>TRBV7-7|TRBJ2-1|-|-
CASSLSRDYNEQFF
TGTGCTAGCAGCTTGAGTCGGGACTACAATGAGCAGTTCTTC
>TRBV6-5|TRBJ2-1|-|-
CASSYGTGVDNEQFF
TGTGCCAGCAGTTACGGGACGGGGGTAGACAATGAGCAGTTCTTC
>TRBV6-1|TRBJ1-5|-|-
CASSESGGYQPQHF
TGTGCCAGCAGTGAATCCGGGGGTTATCAGCCCCAGCATTTT
>TRBV7-6|TRBJ2-3|TRBD1|-
CASSLGQGVGTSLTDTQYF
TGTGCCAGCAGCCTGGGACAGGGGGTCGGGACTAGCCTCACAGATACGCAGTATTTT
>TRBV4-1|TRBJ2-1|TRBD2|-
CASSRGLAGGGSYNEQFF
TGCGCCAGCAGCCGTGGACTAGCGGGGGGGGGCTCCTACAATGAGCAGTTCTTC
>TRBV5-1|TRBJ1-1|-|-
CASSYGGVGEAFF
TGCGCCAGCAGCTACGGGGGGGTAGGTGAAGCTTTCTTT
>TRBV11-2|TRBJ2-7|TRBD1|-
CASSPYTGVEQYF
TGTGCCAGCAGCCCGTATACAGGGGTCGAGCAGTACTTC
>TRBV10-2|TRBJ1-6|TRBD1|-
CASSLSSRRSGGYNSPLHF
TGCGCCAGCAGTCTGAGTTCCAGAAGGTCAGGGGGATATAATTCACCCCTCCACTTT
>TRBV9|TRBJ1-3|-|-
CASSPTPMSSGNTIYF
TGTGCCAGCAGTCCTACCCCGATGAGCTCTGGAAACACCATATATTTT
>TRBV10-3|TRBJ1-2|TRBD1|-
CAIRQDRIYGYTF
TGTGCCATCAGACAGGACAGGATCTATGGCTACACCTTC
>TRBV21-1|TRBJ1-1|-|-
CASSKRGIGQVGRTEAFF
TGTGCCAGCAGCAAACGAGGAATAGGACAGGTTGGACGCACTGAAGCTTTCTTT
>TRBV7-9|TRBJ1-6|TRBD1|-
CASSPSGGTDNSPLHF
TGTGCCAGCAGCCCATCAGGCGGGACAGATAATTCACCCCTCCACTTT
>TRBV19|TRBJ1-2|-|-
CASRAANGYTF
TGTGCCAGTAGGGCAGCGAATGGCTACACCTTC
>TRBV7-7|TRBJ2-3|-|-
CASSFTGTDTQYF
TGTGCTAGCAGCTTCACTGGCACAGATACGCAGTATTTT
>TRBV4-3|TRBJ1-4|-|-
CASSQDTQAKLFF
TGCGCCAGCAGCCAAGATACCCAGGCGAAACTGTTTTTT
>TRBV19|TRBJ1-1|-|-
CASTGTAGDTEAFF
TGTGCCAGTACCGGGACGGCGGGGGACACTGAAGCTTTCTTT
>TRBV6-5|TRBJ2-5|-|-
CASSFSGGETQYF
TGTGCCAGCAGTTTCAGTGGTGGCGAGACCCAGTACTTC
>TRBV14|TRBJ1-6|-|-
CASRGLGQTLHF
TGTGCCAGCAGGGGTCTGGGGCAAACCCTCCACTTT
>TRBV29-1|TRBJ2-4|TRBD1|-
CSAGQGGNIQYF
TGCAGCGCGGGACAGGGTGGGAACATTCAGTACTTC
>TRBV7-9|TRBJ2-1|TRBD2|-
CASSATSGGTLYNEQFF
TGTGCCAGCAGCGCTACTAGCGGGGGGACCTTATACAATGAGCAGTTCTTC
>TRBV29-1|TRBJ2-3|TRBD2|-
CSVGEVWRLAGLGTDTQYF
TGCAGCGTTGGGGAAGTCTGGAGACTAGCGGGGCTGGGCACAGATACGCAGTATTTT
>TRBV27|TRBJ2-7|TRBD2|once
CASSSSGGFYEQYF
TGTGCCAGCAGTTCTAGCGGGGGCTTCTACGAGCAGTACTTC
>TRBV25-1|TRBJ2-7|-|-
CASSEYRYEQYF
TGTGCCAGCAGTGAATACCGCTACGAGCAGTACTTC
>TRBV10-1|TRBJ2-1|-|-
CASSSGSSSYNEQFF
TGCGCCAGCAGTAGCGGATCCAGCTCCTACAATGAGCAGTTCTTC
>TRBV5-1|TRBJ2-4|TRBD2|-
CASSSGLADHKNIQYF
TGCGCCAGCAGCTCGGGACTAGCGGACCATAAAAACATTCAGTACTTC